This T cell receptor (beta chain) was sequenced during a study of neoadjuvant anti-PD-1 for oral cavity cancer. Looking at the study overall: Around day 43, patients without progression received a fourth nivolumab dose before surgery. The study, taken as a whole, reports: Higher pretreatment Treg/Th17 ratios tracked higher pretreatment blood clonality.

Specified time point: after neoadjuvant nivolumab, at surgical resection. This clone was seen repeatedly, ten times or more. Its target is unknown. Produced via immunoSEQ multiplex PCR; TCRdb's table is partial and in-frame only. The table has 40,000 or so clones, about 36% seen once. V was trimmed by 1 base and J by 1 base, leaving 4 bases between them. In germline, CDR1 is SNHLY, CDR2 FYNNEI. CDR3 length equals 13 residues. This sequence was found in a person aged 40 to 85 with oral cavity squamous cell carcinoma. Here the sequenced sample was tumor tissue, taken after nivolumab (anti-PD-1) treatment. J is TRBJ1-2 and V is TRBV2; D is ambiguous. In DNA form, the CDR3 reads TGTGCCAGCAGTGAAGGTGTTAACTATGGCTACACCTTC. It yields the protein CASSEGVNYGYTF.